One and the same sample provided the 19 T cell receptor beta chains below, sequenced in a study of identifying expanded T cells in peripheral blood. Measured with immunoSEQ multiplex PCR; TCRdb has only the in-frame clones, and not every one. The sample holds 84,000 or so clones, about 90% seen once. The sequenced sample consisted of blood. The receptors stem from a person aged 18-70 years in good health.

CDR3: CASSSEPGWEGYTF. The CDR3 nucleotides read TGCGCCAGCAGCTCGGAACCCGGGTGGGAGGGCTACACCTTC. The V and J genes are TRBV5-1 and TRBJ1-2; D ambiguous. CDR3 size: 14 residues. Germline V gives CDR1 SGHRS, CDR2 YFSETQ. V was clipped by 3 bases and J by 8 bases, with 17 bases between them.

In nucleotides, the CDR3 is TGTGCCAGCAGCTTAGTTGTAGGCACCGGGGAGCTGTTTTTT. This sequence encodes CASSLVVGTGELFF. J is TRBJ2-2 and V is TRBV7-8; D gene uncertain. The CDR3 contains 14 residues. Trimming removed 1 base from V and 4 bases from J, with 7 bases in between. Germline loops: CDR1 SGHVS, CDR2 FQNEAQ.

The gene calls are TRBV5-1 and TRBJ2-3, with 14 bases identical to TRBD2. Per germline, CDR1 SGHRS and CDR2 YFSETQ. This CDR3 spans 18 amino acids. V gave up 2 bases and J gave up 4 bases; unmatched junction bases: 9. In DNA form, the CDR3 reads TGCGCCAGCAGCTTTACTGGACTAGCGGGGGGATGGTCAGATACGCAGTATTTT. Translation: CASSFTGLAGGWSDTQYF.

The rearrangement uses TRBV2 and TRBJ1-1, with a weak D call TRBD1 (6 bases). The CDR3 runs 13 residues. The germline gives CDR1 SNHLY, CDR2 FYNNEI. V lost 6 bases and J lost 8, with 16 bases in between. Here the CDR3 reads CASSPTGFYEAFF. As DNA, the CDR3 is TGTGCCAGCAGCCCGACAGGATTTTACGAAGCTTTCTTT.

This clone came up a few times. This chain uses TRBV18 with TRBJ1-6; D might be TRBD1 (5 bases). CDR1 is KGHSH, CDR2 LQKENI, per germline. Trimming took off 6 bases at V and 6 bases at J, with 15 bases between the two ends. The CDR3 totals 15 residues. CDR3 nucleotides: TGTGCCAGCTCCGAGTCGGGGCAGGGTAATTCACCCCTCCACTTT. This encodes CASSESGQGNSPLHF. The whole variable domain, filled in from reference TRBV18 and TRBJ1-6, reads NAGVMQNPRHLVRRRGQEARLRCSPMKGHSHVYWYRQLPEEGLKFMVYLQKENIIDESGMPKERFSAEFPKEGPSILRIQQVVRGDSAAYFCASSESGQGNSPLHFGNGTRLTVT.

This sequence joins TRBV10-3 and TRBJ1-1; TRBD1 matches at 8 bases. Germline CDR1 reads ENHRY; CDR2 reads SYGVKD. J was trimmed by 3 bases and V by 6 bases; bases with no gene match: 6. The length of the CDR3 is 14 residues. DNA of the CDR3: TGTGCCATCAGCCGAGACAGGGGAGACACTGAAGCTTTCTTT. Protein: CAISRDRGDTEAFF.

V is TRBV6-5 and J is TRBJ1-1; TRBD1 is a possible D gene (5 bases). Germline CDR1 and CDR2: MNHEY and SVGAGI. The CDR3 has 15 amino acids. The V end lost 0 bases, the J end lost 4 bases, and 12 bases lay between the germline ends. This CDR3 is CASSYSLTASTEAFF. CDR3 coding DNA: TGTGCCAGCAGTTACTCGCTGACAGCGTCCACTGAAGCTTTCTTT.

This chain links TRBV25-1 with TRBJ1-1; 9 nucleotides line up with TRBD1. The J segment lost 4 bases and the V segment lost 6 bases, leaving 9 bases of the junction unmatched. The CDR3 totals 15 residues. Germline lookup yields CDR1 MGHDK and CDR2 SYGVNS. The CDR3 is CASRPGQGWGTEAFF. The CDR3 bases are TGTGCCAGCAGACCGGGACAGGGTTGGGGCACTGAAGCTTTCTTT.

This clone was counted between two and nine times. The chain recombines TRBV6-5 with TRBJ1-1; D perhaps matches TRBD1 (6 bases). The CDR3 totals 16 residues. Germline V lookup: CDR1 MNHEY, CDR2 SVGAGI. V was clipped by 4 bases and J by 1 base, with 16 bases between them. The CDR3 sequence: CASSSRRRGRNTEAFF. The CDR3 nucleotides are TGTGCCAGCAGTTCGAGACGGAGGGGGAGGAACACTGAAGCTTTCTTT.

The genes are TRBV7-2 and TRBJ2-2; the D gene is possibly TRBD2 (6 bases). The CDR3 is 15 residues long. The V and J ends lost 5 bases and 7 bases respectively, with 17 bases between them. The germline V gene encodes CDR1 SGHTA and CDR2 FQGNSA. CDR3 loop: CASSPRELLGGELFF. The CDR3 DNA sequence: TGTGCCAGCAGCCCTCGGGAGCTTTTGGGCGGGGAGCTGTTTTTT.

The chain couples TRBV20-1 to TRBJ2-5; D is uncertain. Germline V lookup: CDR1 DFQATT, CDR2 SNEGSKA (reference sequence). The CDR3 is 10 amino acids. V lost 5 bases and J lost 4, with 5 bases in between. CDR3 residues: CSALSETQYF. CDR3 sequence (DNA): TGCAGTGCTTTGTCAGAGACCCAGTACTTC.

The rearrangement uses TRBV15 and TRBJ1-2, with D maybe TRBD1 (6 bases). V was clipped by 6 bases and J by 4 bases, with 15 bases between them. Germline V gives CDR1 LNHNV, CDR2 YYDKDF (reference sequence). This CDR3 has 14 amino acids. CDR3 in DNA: TGTGCCACCAGTAAGGGGGGCGCCGGCTATGGCTACACCTTC. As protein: CATSKGGAGYGYTF.

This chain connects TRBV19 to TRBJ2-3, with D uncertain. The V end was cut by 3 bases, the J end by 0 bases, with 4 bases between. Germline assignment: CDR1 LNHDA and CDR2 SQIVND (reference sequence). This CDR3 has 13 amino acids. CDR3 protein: CASSIASTDTQYF. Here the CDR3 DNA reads TGTGCCAGTAGTATCGCGAGCACAGATACGCAGTATTTT.

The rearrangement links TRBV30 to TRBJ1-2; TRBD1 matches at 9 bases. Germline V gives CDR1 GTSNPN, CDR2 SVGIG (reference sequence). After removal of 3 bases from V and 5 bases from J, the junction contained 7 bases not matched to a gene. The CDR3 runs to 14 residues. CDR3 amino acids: CAWSGTGKGYGYTF. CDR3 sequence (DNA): TGTGCCTGGAGCGGGACAGGGAAAGGTTATGGCTACACCTTC.

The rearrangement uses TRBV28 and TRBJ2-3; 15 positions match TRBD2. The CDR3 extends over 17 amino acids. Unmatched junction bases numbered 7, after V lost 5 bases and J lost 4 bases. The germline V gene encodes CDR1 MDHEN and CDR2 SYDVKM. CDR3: CASSALGLAGGADTQYF. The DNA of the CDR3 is TGTGCCAGCAGTGCCCTTGGACTAGCGGGAGGGGCAGATACGCAGTATTTT.

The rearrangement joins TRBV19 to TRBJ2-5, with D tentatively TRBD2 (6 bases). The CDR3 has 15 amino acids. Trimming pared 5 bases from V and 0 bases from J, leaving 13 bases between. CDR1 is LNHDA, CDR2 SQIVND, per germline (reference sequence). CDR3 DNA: TGTGCCAGTAGTTTCGGAGGGCGCAACCAAGAGACCCAGTACTTC. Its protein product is CASSFGGRNQETQYF.

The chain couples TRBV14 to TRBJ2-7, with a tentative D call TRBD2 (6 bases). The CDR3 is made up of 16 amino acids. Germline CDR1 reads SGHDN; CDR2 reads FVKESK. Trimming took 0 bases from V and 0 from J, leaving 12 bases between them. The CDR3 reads CASSQDGGFSSYEQYF. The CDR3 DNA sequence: TGTGCCAGCAGCCAAGACGGGGGTTTTAGCTCCTACGAGCAGTACTTC.

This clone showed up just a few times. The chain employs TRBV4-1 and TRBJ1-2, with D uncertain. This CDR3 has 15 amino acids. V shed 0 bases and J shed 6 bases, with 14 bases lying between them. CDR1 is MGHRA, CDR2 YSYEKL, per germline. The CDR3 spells CASSQEESSLNGYTF. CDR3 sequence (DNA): TGCGCCAGCAGCCAAGAGGAGAGCAGCCTAAATGGCTACACCTTC.

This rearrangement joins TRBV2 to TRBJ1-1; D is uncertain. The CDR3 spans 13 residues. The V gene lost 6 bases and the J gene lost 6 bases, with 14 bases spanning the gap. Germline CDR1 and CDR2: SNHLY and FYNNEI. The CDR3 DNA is TGTGCCAGCAGGGACCTCGGGCGCGCTGAAGCTTTCTTT. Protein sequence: CASRDLGRAEAFF.